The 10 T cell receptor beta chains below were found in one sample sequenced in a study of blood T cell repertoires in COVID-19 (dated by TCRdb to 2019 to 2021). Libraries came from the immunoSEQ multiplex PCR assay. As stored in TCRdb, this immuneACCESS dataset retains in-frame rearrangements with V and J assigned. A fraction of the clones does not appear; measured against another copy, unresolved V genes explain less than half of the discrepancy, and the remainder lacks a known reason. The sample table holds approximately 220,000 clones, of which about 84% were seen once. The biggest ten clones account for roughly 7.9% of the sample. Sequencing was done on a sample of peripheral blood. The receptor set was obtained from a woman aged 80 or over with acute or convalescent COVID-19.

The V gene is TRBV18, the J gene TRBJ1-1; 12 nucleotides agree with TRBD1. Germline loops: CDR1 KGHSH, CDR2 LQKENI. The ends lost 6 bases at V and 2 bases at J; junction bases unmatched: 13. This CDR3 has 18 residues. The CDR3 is CASSGRTPGQGANTEAFF. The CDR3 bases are TGTGCCAGCTCTGGAAGAACACCGGGACAGGGGGCTAACACTGAAGCTTTCTTT. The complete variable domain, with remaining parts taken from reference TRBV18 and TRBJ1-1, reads NAGVMQNPRHLVRRRGQEARLRCSPMKGHSHVYWYRQLPEEGLKFMVYLQKENIIDESGMPKERFSAEFPKEGPSILRIQQVVRGDSAAYFCASSGRTPGQGANTEAFFGQGTRLTVV.

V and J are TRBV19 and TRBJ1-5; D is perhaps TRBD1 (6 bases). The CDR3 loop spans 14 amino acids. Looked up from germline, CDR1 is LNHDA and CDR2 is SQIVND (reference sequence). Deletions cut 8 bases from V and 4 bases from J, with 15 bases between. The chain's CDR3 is CASLPRGPNQPQHF. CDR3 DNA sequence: TGTGCCAGTTTGCCCAGGGGACCTAATCAGCCCCAGCATTTT.

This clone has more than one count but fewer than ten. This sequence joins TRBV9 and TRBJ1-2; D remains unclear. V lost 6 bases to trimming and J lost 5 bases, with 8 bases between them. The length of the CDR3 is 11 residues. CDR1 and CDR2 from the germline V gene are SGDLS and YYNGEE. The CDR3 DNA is TGTGCCAGCAACGGTGCTTATGGCTACACCTTC. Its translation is CASNGAYGYTF.

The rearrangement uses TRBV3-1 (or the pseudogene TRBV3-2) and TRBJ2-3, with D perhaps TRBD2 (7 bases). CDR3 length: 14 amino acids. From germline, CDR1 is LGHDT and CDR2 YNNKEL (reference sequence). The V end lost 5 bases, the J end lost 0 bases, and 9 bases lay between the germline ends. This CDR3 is CASSGGASTDTQYF. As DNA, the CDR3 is TGTGCCAGCAGCGGGGGGGCTAGCACAGATACGCAGTATTTT.

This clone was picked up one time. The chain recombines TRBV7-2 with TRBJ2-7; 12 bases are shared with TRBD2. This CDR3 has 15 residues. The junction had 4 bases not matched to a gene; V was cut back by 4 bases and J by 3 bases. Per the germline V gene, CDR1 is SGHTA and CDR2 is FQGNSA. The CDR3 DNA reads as TGTGCCAGCAGCTCACAGACTAGCGGGGGCTACGAGCAGTACTTC. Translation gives CASSSQTSGGYEQYF.

The CDR3 bases are TGTGCCAGCTCACCCCAGGGGGAAGCCCAGCATTTT. This codes for CASSPQGEAQHF. The gene calls are TRBV18 and TRBJ1-5; 7 nucleotides line up with TRBD1. J lost 11 bases, V lost 3 bases, and 4 bases had no gene match. The CDR3 is 12 residues long. Germline loops: CDR1 KGHSH, CDR2 LQKENI.

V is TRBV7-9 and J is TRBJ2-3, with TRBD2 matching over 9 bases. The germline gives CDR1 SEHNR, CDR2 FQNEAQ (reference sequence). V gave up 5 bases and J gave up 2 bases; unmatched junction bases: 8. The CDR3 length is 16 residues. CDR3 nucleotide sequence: TGTGCCAGCAGCCCAAGACTAGCGGACTCCACAGATACGCAGTATTTT. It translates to CASSPRLADSTDTQYF.

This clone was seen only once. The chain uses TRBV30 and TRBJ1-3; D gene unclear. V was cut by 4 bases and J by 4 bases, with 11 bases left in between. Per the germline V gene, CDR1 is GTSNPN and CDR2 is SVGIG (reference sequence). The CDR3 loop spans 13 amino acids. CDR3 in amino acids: CAWTYIIGNTIYF. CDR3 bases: TGTGCCTGGACCTATATTATCGGAAACACCATATATTTT.

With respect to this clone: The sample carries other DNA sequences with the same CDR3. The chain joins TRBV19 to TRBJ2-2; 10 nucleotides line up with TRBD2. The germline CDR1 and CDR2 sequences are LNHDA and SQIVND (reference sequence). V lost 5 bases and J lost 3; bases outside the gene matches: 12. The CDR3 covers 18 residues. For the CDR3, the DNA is TGTGCCAGTAGTCTCCAGGTAGCGGGGGGCACCCACACCGGGGAGCTGTTTTTT. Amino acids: CASSLQVAGGTHTGELFF.

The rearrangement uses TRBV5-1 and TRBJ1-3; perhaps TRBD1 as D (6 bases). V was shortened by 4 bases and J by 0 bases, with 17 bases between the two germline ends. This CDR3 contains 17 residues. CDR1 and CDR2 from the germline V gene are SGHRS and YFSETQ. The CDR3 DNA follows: TGCGCCAGCAGCCAGAGCGGACAGTTCCACTCTGGAAACACCATATATTTT. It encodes CASSQSGQFHSGNTIYF.